Presented here are 16 T cell receptor beta chains from one specimen sequenced in a study of long-term antiretroviral therapy in people with HIV. With survey level as its setting, the immunoSEQ assay was v3.0. The data were produced by immunoSEQ multiplex PCR, yet TCRdb's version contains in-frame clones alone and is incomplete. The table includes about 25,000 clones, 80% to 90% detected once. Source: unsorted PBMCs, taken 1.2 years after starting antiretroviral therapy. The receptors shown here come from a man between 45 and 60 years old with HIV.

The chain joins TRBV18 to TRBJ2-2; D uncertain. Per germline, CDR1 KGHSH and CDR2 LQKENI. This CDR3 contains 14 residues. V was clipped by 8 bases and J by 3 bases, with 13 bases between them. The CDR3 loop is CASRMGLHTGELFF. Here the CDR3 DNA reads TGTGCCAGCAGAATGGGTCTCCACACCGGGGAGCTGTTTTTT.

This clone was seen a single time. The chain employs TRBV27 and TRBJ2-7, with D maybe TRBD2 (6 bases). Deletions cut 5 bases from V and 6 bases from J, with 14 bases between. Germline lookup yields CDR1 MNHEY and CDR2 SMNVEV (reference sequence). The CDR3 covers 13 residues. The CDR3 protein is CASSPGTSSEQYF. CDR3 coding DNA: TGTGCCAGCAGTCCCGGAACTAGCAGCGAGCAGTACTTC.

The chain carries TRBV28 and TRBJ2-5; 8 nucleotides line up with TRBD1. This CDR3 spans 16 amino acids. Germline values: CDR1 MDHEN, CDR2 SYDVKM. Unmatched junction bases numbered 8, after V lost 1 base and J lost 4 bases. The CDR3 here is CASSLFDRGKLETQYF. The DNA of the CDR3 is TGTGCCAGCAGTTTATTCGACAGGGGAAAGCTAGAGACCCAGTACTTC.

The CDR3 region is CASSPIIDNEQFF. CDR3 DNA sequence: TGTGCCAGCTCACCAATTATTGACAATGAGCAGTTCTTC. The V gene is TRBV18, the J gene TRBJ2-1; D unresolved. Between the trimmed V and J ends, which lost 2 bases and 5 bases, there was a span of 7 bases. Germline lookup yields CDR1 KGHSH and CDR2 LQKENI. CDR3 size: 13 residues.

The chain carries TRBV2 and TRBJ2-5; 14 nucleotides line up with TRBD2. The V gene's germline CDR1 is SNHLY and CDR2 FYNNEI. This CDR3 has 15 residues. V lost 8 bases to trimming and J lost 7 bases; unmatched junction nucleotides: 9. The CDR3 DNA is TGTGCCAGCGGGGGACTAGCGGGGGTCACAGGGACCCAGTACTTC. Its protein is CASGGLAGVTGTQYF.

The table lists this clone with a count of one. V is TRBV7-9 and J is TRBJ2-1; TRBD1 is a possible D gene (6 bases). The CDR3 covers 14 residues. V lost 5 bases, J lost 5 bases, and 13 bases lay in between. Per the germline V gene, CDR1 is SEHNR and CDR2 is FQNEAQ (reference sequence). The CDR3 spells CASSPRTANNEQFF. In nucleotides, the CDR3 is TGTGCCAGCAGCCCCCGGACAGCCAACAATGAGCAGTTCTTC.

The J gene is TRBJ1-5, the V gene TRBV7-8; D may be TRBD1 (6 bases). V lost 1 base, J lost 7 bases, and 11 bases lay in between. In germline, CDR1 is SGHVS, CDR2 FQNEAQ. The length of the CDR3 is 14 residues. CDR3 DNA: TGTGCCAGCAGCTTAGGAACAGGGTGGCAGCCCCAGCATTTT. Translated: CASSLGTGWQPQHF.

The chain recombines TRBV30 with TRBJ2-5; D is possibly TRBD1 or TRBD2 (5 bases each). CDR3 size: 13 residues. Germline CDR1 GTSNPN, CDR2 SVGIG (reference sequence). V was shortened by 0 bases and J by 7 bases, with 12 bases between the two germline ends. Written as DNA, the CDR3 is TGTGCCTGGAGTGTTGGGGGAACAGGGACCCAGTACTTC. Protein product: CAWSVGGTGTQYF. Supplemented by reference TRBV30 and TRBJ2-5, the full variable domain reads SQTIHQWPATLVQPVGSPLSLECTVEGTSNPNLYWYRQAAGRGLQLLFYSVGIGQISSEVPQNLSASRPQDRQFILSSKKLLLSDSGFYLCAWSVGGTGTQYFGPGTRLLVL.

By its share, this clone is medium-sized. The chain joins TRBV4-1 to TRBJ2-5; 13 bases are a match to TRBD2. Looked up from germline, CDR1 is MGHRA and CDR2 is YSYEKL. J lost 5 bases, V lost 4 bases, and 10 bases had no gene match. The CDR3 is 17 residues long. For the CDR3, the DNA is TGCGCCAGCAGCCCCTTAGGACTAGCGGGGGCGAGGGAGACCCAGTACTTC. This codes for CASSPLGLAGARETQYF.

The CDR3 nucleotides read TGTGCCAGCAGCACAGTGGGGGATACGCAGTATTTT. Its translation is CASSTVGDTQYF. The gene calls are TRBV7-9 and TRBJ2-3, with D uncertain. This CDR3 region has 12 residues. The V end was cut by 5 bases, the J end by 6 bases, with 9 bases between. Looked up from germline, CDR1 is SEHNR and CDR2 is FQNEAQ (reference sequence).

V is TRBV10-1 and J is TRBJ1-4, with 7 nucleotides matching TRBD1. Germline assignment: CDR1 WNHNN and CDR2 SYGVQD (reference sequence). This CDR3 has 16 residues. V was pared by 6 bases and J by 6 bases, with 13 bases of the junction left unmatched. In DNA, the CDR3 is TGCGCCAGCAGGACTGGGCAGGGGGTGAGGGATGAAAAACTGTTTTTT. Translated, it gives CASRTGQGVRDEKLFF.

The genes are TRBV7-8 and TRBJ1-6; D is unclear. The V gene lost 2 bases and the J gene lost 9 bases, with 14 bases spanning the gap. The CDR3 is made up of 15 amino acids. The germline V gene has CDR1 SGHVS and CDR2 FQNEAQ. The CDR3 nucleotides are TGTGCCAGCAGCTTAAGACCGGGCACAACTTCACCCCTCCACTTT. Translation: CASSLRPGTTSPLHF.

The gene calls are TRBV28 and TRBJ1-4; 7 positions match TRBD1. Germline trimming cut 8 bases from V and 7 bases from J; bases unmatched to any gene: 10. Germline assignment: CDR1 MDHEN and CDR2 SYDVKM. The CDR3 is 14 amino acids. CDR3 sequence: CASAYQGDGEKLFF. CDR3 sequence (DNA): TGTGCCAGCGCCTACCAGGGGGATGGTGAAAAACTGTTTTTT.

J is TRBJ2-5 and V is TRBV5-1, with D unclear. The germline V and J ends were trimmed by 3 bases and 1 base, with 10 bases remaining between them. Germline V CDR1 and CDR2: SGHRS, YFSETQ. CDR3 length equals 14 residues. The CDR3 nucleotides read TGCGCCAGCAGCTGGGGTCCGACCCAAGAGACCCAGTACTTC. This codes for CASSWGPTQETQYF.

There are a few counts of this clone. The rearrangement uses TRBV30 and TRBJ1-6; the D gene is possibly TRBD1 (5 bases). The V and J ends lost 2 bases and 11 bases respectively, with 10 bases between them. The CDR3 runs to 12 residues. The germline gives CDR1 GTSNPN, CDR2 SVGIG (reference sequence). CDR3 nucleotides: TGTGCCTGGAGTAGGGACCGCACACCCCTCCACTTT. This translates into CAWSRDRTPLHF.

The CDR3 loop reads CASSQKRATSYEQYF. For the CDR3, the DNA is TGCGCCAGCAGCCAGAAGCGGGCCACCTCCTACGAGCAGTACTTC. V usage is TRBV4-3 and J usage is TRBJ2-7; weak D call: TRBD2 (6 bases). Germline CDR1 and CDR2: LGHNA and YSLEER. The CDR3 is made up of 15 amino acids. V was pared by 3 bases and J by 0 bases, with 12 bases between.